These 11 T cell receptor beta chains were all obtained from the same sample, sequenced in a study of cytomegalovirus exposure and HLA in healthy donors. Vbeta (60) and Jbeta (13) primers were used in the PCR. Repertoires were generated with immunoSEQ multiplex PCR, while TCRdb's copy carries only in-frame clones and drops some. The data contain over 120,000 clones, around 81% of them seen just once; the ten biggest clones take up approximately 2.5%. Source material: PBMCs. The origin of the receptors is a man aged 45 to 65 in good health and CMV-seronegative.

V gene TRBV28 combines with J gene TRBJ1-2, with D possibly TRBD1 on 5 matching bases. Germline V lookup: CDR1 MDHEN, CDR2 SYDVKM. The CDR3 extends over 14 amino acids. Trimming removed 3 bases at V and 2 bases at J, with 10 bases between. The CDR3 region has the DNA TGTGCCAGCAGTTTGGACACTGTCAACTATGGCTACACCTTC. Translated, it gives CASSLDTVNYGYTF.

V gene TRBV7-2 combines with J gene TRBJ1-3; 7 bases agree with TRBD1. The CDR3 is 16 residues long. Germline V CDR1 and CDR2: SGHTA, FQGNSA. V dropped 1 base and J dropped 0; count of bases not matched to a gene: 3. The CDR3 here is CASSLEGQVSGNTIYF. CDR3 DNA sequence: TGTGCCAGCAGCTTAGAAGGACAGGTCTCTGGAAACACCATATATTTT.

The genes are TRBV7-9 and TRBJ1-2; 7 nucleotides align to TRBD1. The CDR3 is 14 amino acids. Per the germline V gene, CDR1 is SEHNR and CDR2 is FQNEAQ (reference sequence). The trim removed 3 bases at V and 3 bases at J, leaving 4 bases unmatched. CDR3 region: CASSFGQVHYGYTF. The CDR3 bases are TGTGCCAGCAGCTTCGGACAGGTCCACTATGGCTACACCTTC. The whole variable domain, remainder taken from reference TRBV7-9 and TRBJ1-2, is DTGVSQNPRHKITKRGQNVTFRCDPISEHNRLYWYRQTLGQGPEFLTYFQNEAQLEKSRLLSDRFSAERPKGSFSTLEIQRTEQGDSAMYLCASSFGQVHYGYTFGSGTRLTVV.

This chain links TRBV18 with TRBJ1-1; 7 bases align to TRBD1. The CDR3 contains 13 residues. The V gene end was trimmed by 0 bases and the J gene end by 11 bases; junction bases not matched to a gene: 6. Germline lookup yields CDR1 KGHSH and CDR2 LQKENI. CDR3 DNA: TGTGCCAGCTCACCACCGTCGTCAGGGGGGGCTTTCTTT. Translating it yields CASSPPSSGGAFF.

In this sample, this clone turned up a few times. CDR3 in amino acids: CATRNGQTSYEQYF. The CDR3 DNA reads as TGTGCCACCAGGAACGGACAGACCTCCTACGAGCAGTACTTC. The chain employs TRBV15 and TRBJ2-7; weak D call: TRBD1 (6 bases). The V end lost 6 bases, the J end lost 0 bases, and 12 bases lay between the germline ends. Germline CDR1 reads LNHNV; CDR2 reads YYDKDF (reference sequence). The CDR3 sequence is 14 residues long.

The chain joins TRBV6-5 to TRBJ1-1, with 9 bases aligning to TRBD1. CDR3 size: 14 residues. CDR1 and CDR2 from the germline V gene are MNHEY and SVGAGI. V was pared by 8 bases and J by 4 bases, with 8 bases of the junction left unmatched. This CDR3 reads CASWRTGAVTEAFF. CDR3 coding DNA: TGTGCCAGCTGGCGGACAGGGGCGGTCACTGAAGCTTTCTTT.

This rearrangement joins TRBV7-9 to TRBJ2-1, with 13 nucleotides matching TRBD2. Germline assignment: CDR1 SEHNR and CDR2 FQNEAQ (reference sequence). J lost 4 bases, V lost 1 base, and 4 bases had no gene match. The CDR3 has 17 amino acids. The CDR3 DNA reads TGTGCCAGCAGCTTAGTAACTAGCGGGAGGGGATACAATGAGCAGTTCTTC. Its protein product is CASSLVTSGRGYNEQFF. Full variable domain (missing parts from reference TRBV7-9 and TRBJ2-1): DTGVSQNPRHKITKRGQNVTFRCDPISEHNRLYWYRQTLGQGPEFLTYFQNEAQLEKSRLLSDRFSAERPKGSFSTLEIQRTEQGDSAMYLCASSLVTSGRGYNEQFFGPGTRLTVL.

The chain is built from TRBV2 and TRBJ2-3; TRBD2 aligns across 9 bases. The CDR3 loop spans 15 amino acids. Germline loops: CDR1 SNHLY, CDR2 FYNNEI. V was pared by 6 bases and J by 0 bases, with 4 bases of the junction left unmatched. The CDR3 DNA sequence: TGTGCCAGCAGCCCAGGACTAGCGAGCACAGATACGCAGTATTTT. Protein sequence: CASSPGLASTDTQYF.

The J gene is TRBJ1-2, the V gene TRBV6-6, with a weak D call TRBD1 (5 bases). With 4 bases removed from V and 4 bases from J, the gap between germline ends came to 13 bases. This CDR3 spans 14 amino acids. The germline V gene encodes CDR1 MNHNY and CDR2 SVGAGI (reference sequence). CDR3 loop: CASSSPGGTYGYTF. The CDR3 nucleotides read TGTGCCAGCAGTTCCCCCGGGGGGACCTATGGCTACACCTTC.

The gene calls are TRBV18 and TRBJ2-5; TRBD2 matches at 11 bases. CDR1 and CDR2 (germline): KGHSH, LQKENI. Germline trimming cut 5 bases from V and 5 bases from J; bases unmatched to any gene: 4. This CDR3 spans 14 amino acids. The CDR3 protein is CASSELAGAETQYF. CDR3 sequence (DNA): TGTGCCAGCTCAGAACTAGCGGGGGCGGAGACCCAGTACTTC. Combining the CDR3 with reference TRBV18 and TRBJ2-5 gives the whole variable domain NAGVMQNPRHLVRRRGQEARLRCSPMKGHSHVYWYRQLPEEGLKFMVYLQKENIIDESGMPKERFSAEFPKEGPSILRIQQVVRGDSAAYFCASSELAGAETQYFGPGTRLLVL.

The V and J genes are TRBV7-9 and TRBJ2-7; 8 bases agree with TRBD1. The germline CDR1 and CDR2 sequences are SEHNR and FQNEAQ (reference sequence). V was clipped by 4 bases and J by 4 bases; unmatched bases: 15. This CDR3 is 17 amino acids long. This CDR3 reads CASSSSGTGTLGYEQYF. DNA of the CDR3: TGTGCCAGCAGCTCTTCCGGGACAGGAACCCTCGGGTACGAGCAGTACTTC.